The 23 T cell receptor beta chains below all came from one sample that was sequenced in a study of CXCR3-negative and CXCR3-positive naive CD8 T cells. The authors prepared UMI-labeled TRB cDNA libraries by 5' RACE. Each CDR3 protein gets one entry in TCRdb, which reprocessed the 5' RACE reads and gives no DNA. The listing records fewer than 90,000 distinct CDR3 sequences. Source material: naive CXCR3- CD8+ T cells from blood. Subset reported: CD45RO-CCR7+CD27+CD95- naive CD8+ T cells lacking CXCR3 (TNR3-). Receptor source: a human donor in good health. Some clones in this sample may be carry-over from other donors' samples.

The chain couples TRBV10-3 to TRBJ2-1; TCRdb's D call, TRBD1, is unchecked because there is no DNA. Germline lookup yields CDR1 ENHRY and CDR2 SYGVKD. This CDR3 has 15 amino acids. This chain's CDR3 is CAISESGSGGNEQFF.

V usage is TRBV6-2 or TRBV6-3 and J usage is TRBJ2-1. The CDR3 runs to 13 residues. Germline V gives CDR1 MNHEY, CDR2 SVGEGT. The CDR3 spells CASSYSTYNEQFF.

This chain joins TRBV7-7 and TRBJ2-1; the D call of TRBD1 rests on TCRdb alone, since no DNA is present to check it. There are 13 residues in the CDR3. Germline assignment: CDR1 SSHAT and CDR2 FNYEAQ (reference sequence). The CDR3: CASSYQGQSEQFF.

This chain joins TRBV6-5 and TRBJ1-1. Looked up from germline, CDR1 is MNHEY and CDR2 is SVGAGI. The CDR3 runs 15 residues. The CDR3 spells CASSYTPDLNTEAFF.

This chain joins TRBV12-3 or TRBV12-4 and TRBJ2-7; TCRdb designates TRBD1, a call that cannot be tested without DNA. The CDR3 consists of 14 residues. Here the CDR3 reads CASSPSVDSYEQYF.

The rearrangement joins TRBV13 to TRBJ2-1. Germline lookup yields CDR1 PRHDT and CDR2 FYEKMQ (reference sequence). This CDR3 is 13 amino acids long. This chain's CDR3 is CASSLGYSDEQFF.

The chain uses TRBV28 and TRBJ2-5; TCRdb indicates TRBD2, and absent DNA this call remains unverified. The CDR3 loop spans 18 amino acids. From germline, CDR1 is MDHEN and CDR2 SYDVKM. CDR3 amino acids: CASASGRASGIWEETQYF.

The chain employs TRBV7-2 and TRBJ2-5; TCRdb indicates TRBD1, and absent DNA this call remains unverified. CDR3 size: 15 residues. Per germline, CDR1 SGHTA and CDR2 FQGNSA. CDR3 sequence reads: CASSHPGGSETQYGF.

The CDR3 sequence is CAISERSSGALPDTQYF. The V and J genes are TRBV10-3 and TRBJ2-3; TCRdb selects TRBD2, and the lack of DNA leaves this call unchecked. CDR3 length equals 17 residues. Looked up from germline, CDR1 is ENHRY and CDR2 is SYGVKD.

The chain joins TRBV29-1 to TRBJ2-2; TCRdb outputs TRBD2, but without DNA this stays unchecked. The CDR3 extends over 13 amino acids. Germline V CDR1 and CDR2: SQVTM, ANQGSEA. CDR3 loop: CSVGRRNTGELFF.

The chain carries TRBV14 and TRBJ2-2; TCRdb returns TRBD1, unconfirmable since there is no DNA. The CDR3 contains 16 residues. Germline CDR1 is SGHDN and CDR2 is FVKESK. The CDR3 reads CASREFTGKNTGELFF. The entire variable domain, with the rest obtained from reference TRBV14 and TRBJ2-2, is as follows: EAGVTQFPSHSVIEKGQTVTLRCDPISGHDNLYWYRRVMGKEIKFLLHFVKESKQDESGMPNNRFLAERTGGTYSTLKVQPAELEDSGVYFCASREFTGKNTGELFFGEGSRLTVL.

J is TRBJ2-7 and V is TRBV5-1; the D call from TCRdb, TRBD1, cannot be confirmed without DNA. CDR3 length equals 15 residues. The germline V gene encodes CDR1 SGHRS and CDR2 YFSETQ. The CDR3 here is CASSLAGGPSYEQYF. The entire variable domain, with the rest obtained from reference TRBV5-1 and TRBJ2-7, is as follows: KAGVTQTPRYLIKTRGQQVTLSCSPISGHRSVSWYQQTPGQGLQFLFEYFSETQRNKGNFPGRFSGRQFSNSRSEMNVSTLELGDSALYLCASSLAGGPSYEQYFGPGTRLTVT.

V usage is TRBV28 and J usage is TRBJ2-7. The CDR3 length is 12 residues. CDR1 is MDHEN and CDR2 is SYDVKM in the germline V gene. The CDR3 sequence: CASSEYQDEQYF.

The rearrangement joins TRBV7-8 to TRBJ1-3; the D gene TCRdb calls, TRBD1, cannot be checked with no DNA. CDR1 and CDR2 from the germline V gene are SGHVS and FQNEAQ. The CDR3 is 16 residues long. CDR3 in amino acids: CASSAHPTGSGNTIYF.

The chain couples TRBV4-1 to TRBJ2-7; there is no DNA to check the TCRdb D call of TRBD1. Per the germline V gene, CDR1 is MGHRA and CDR2 is YSYEKL. This CDR3 is 15 amino acids long. CDR3 sequence reads: CASSQEKRQGDEQYF.

The J gene is TRBJ1-2, the V gene TRBV3-1; TCRdb designates TRBD1, a call that cannot be tested without DNA. The CDR3 extends over 17 amino acids. Germline CDR1 and CDR2: LGHDT and YNNKEL (reference sequence). The CDR3 sequence: CASSQSIATGEADCASF.

The CDR3 sequence: CASRFGAEQYF. The chain has TRBV28 and TRBJ2-7. The length of the CDR3 is 11 residues. Germline V CDR1 and CDR2: MDHEN, SYDVKM.

The V gene is TRBV7-2, the J gene TRBJ1-1. Germline lookup yields CDR1 SGHTA and CDR2 FQGNSA. The CDR3 contains 14 residues. The CDR3 sequence is CASNEDELNTEAFF.

This sequence joins TRBV6-2 or TRBV6-3 and TRBJ2-7; TCRdb lists TRBD2, though no DNA is available to test this call. The CDR3 runs to 14 residues. Looked up from germline, CDR1 is MNHEY and CDR2 is SVGEGT. This CDR3 reads CASSLGSGGYEQYF.

The rearrangement uses TRBV29-1 and TRBJ2-3; TCRdb indicates TRBD2, and absent DNA this call remains unverified. This CDR3 comprises 13 residues. The germline V gene has CDR1 SQVTM and CDR2 ANQGSEA. The CDR3 region is CSVRGGGTDTQYF.

The chain uses TRBV2 and TRBJ2-2; TCRdb proposes TRBD2, but this gene call is untestable without DNA. The CDR3 has 18 residues. The germline gives CDR1 SNHLY, CDR2 FYNNEI. The CDR3 sequence is CASSEVPSGFKNTGELFF.

This chain joins TRBV29-1 and TRBJ2-7. This CDR3 contains 13 residues. The germline gives CDR1 SQVTM, CDR2 ANQGSEA. This CDR3 is CSVEGHKPYEQYF.

The V call is TRBV7-9, the J call TRBJ2-7; TCRdb selects TRBD1, and the lack of DNA leaves this call unchecked. This CDR3 region has 15 residues. CDR1 is SEHNR and CDR2 is FQNEAQ in the germline V gene (reference sequence). This CDR3 is CASSTTPRERGEQYF.